This TCR beta chain is drawn from a study of T cells in Graves' hyperthyroidism and ophthalmopathy. General observations from the study: Blood also contained most expanded thyroid clonotypes above 0.001.

Patients were aged 18 to 65, had disease duration under 2 months, and had newly diagnosed hyperthyroidism. On the basis of clinical symptoms, serum thyroxine and TRAb, thyroid ultrasound and orbital computed tomography, diagnoses were made. Out of approximately 9.9 ml of fresh peripheral blood came the PBMCs. Comments on this clonotype: Its antigen is as yet unknown.

The CDR3 spans 14 residues. Germline loops: CDR1 SQVTM, CDR2 ANQGSEA. The trim removed 4 bases at V and 1 base at J, leaving 4 bases unmatched. RNA transcripts were the template for amplifying TCR beta CDR3 regions. A set of HTBI primers served as the primers for a first-round RT-PCR of the TCR CDR3. TCRdb passed the multiplex PCR reads through MiXCR, listing each CDR3 protein once. Of some 620,000 distinct CDR3 sequences listed, around 15% are singletons. V and J are TRBV29-1 and TRBJ2-3; 8 nucleotides align to TRBD2. The source material was blood. This clonotype was sampled from a woman in her 30s with Graves' hyperthyroidism. In DNA form, the CDR3 reads TGCAGCGTTGGAGAACTAGCGGGCACAGATACGCAGTATTTT. Protein product: CSVGELAGTDTQYF.